The 15 T cell receptor beta chains below were found in one sample sequenced in a study of blood T cell repertoires in COVID-19. Sequencing was performed with immunoSEQ multiplex PCR; in TCRdb, only in-frame clones are kept and a portion is missing. This table holds tens of thousands of clones, 91% found once. The sample taken for sequencing was peripheral blood. The receptors were sampled from a human donor with active COVID-19. The donor label of this sample is uncertain.

The V and J genes are TRBV5-4 and TRBJ2-7, with a possible D match to TRBD2 (5 bases). This CDR3 is 14 amino acids long. The germline V and J ends were trimmed by 4 bases and 3 bases, with 14 bases remaining between them. CDR1 and CDR2 from the germline V gene are SGHNT and YYREEE (reference sequence). The CDR3 spells CASSPRPGIYEQYF. The CDR3 DNA reads as TGTGCCAGCAGCCCACGTCCCGGGATCTACGAGCAGTACTTC.

This chain joins TRBV10-2 and TRBJ1-5, with D hard to call. V gave up 3 bases and J gave up 0 bases, with 6 bases separating them. Germline values: CDR1 WSHSY, CDR2 SAAADI. There are 14 residues in the CDR3. DNA for the CDR3: TGCGCCAGCAGTGACAGGTTTAGCAATCAGCCCCAGCATTTT. Translation gives CASSDRFSNQPQHF.

This chain joins TRBV30 and TRBJ1-5, with TRBD1 as a possible D gene (6 bases). The germline V and J ends were trimmed by 5 bases and 4 bases, with 12 bases remaining between them. The CDR3 spans 13 residues. Germline V lookup: CDR1 GTSNPN, CDR2 SVGIG (reference sequence). The CDR3 loop reads CAWGRQGNQPQHF. DNA for the CDR3: TGTGCCTGGGGAAGGCAGGGGAATCAGCCCCAGCATTTT.

The CDR3 region has the DNA TGTGCCAGCAGCGACGGGGTCAACTATGGCTACACCTTC. Translation gives CASSDGVNYGYTF. The V call is TRBV6-2 or TRBV6-3, the J call TRBJ1-2; D call uncertain. Germline V gene sequence: CDR1 MNHEY, CDR2 SVGEGT. The CDR3 length is 13 residues. The V end was cut by 6 bases, the J end by 2 bases, with 10 bases between.

The rearrangement uses TRBV7-2 and TRBJ1-3; a weak D match, TRBD1 (6 bases). The CDR3 extends over 16 amino acids. Germline V gives CDR1 SGHTA, CDR2 FQGNSA. The ends were cut back, 5 bases at V and 2 bases at J, with 16 bases in the middle. The CDR3 spells CASSQDRARTGNTIYF. In DNA, the CDR3 is TGTGCCAGCAGCCAGGACAGAGCTCGGACTGGAAACACCATATATTTT.

V usage is TRBV5-1 and J usage is TRBJ2-3; TRBD1 matches 12 bases. CDR3 length equals 15 residues. Germline assignment: CDR1 SGHRS and CDR2 YFSETQ. V shed 3 bases, J shed 2 bases, and the junction held 1 base outside the gene matches. The DNA for the CDR3 is TGCGCCAGCAGCTCGGGACAGGGGGCCACAGATACGCAGTATTTT. Translation: CASSSGQGATDTQYF.

This chain connects TRBV19 to TRBJ2-5; D gene uncertain. CDR1 is LNHDA and CDR2 is SQIVND in the germline V gene (reference sequence). The V gene lost 0 bases and the J gene lost 5 bases, with 7 bases spanning the gap. CDR3 length: 13 residues. CDR3 nucleotide sequence: TGTGCCAGTAGTATAGATCGGTGGGAGACCCAGTACTTC. Encoded protein: CASSIDRWETQYF. Together with reference TRBV19 and TRBJ2-5, the CDR3 gives the full variable domain: DGGITQSPKYLFRKEGQNVTLSCEQNLNHDAMYWYRQDPGQGLRLIYYSQIVNDFQKGDIAEGYSVSREKKESFPLTVTSAQKNPTAFYLCASSIDRWETQYFGPGTRLLVL.

This clone showed up just once. For the CDR3, the DNA is TGTGCCAGAAGGAGCGTCGACGAGCAGTACTTC. As protein: CARRSVDEQYF. This chain connects TRBV28 to TRBJ2-7; D unresolved. This CDR3 is built from 11 residues. Germline CDR1 and CDR2: MDHEN and SYDVKM. The ends were cut back, 9 bases at V and 5 bases at J, with 11 bases in the middle.

CDR3 bases: TGTGCCAGCAGCCCGACACTGGACTCATCCTACGAGCAGTACTTC. This encodes CASSPTLDSSYEQYF. The chain uses TRBV7-7 and TRBJ2-7; a weak D match, TRBD2 (5 bases). The CDR3 spans 15 residues. V was cut by 5 bases and J by 1 base, with 15 bases left in between. CDR1 and CDR2 (germline): SSHAT, FNYEAQ (reference sequence).

The rearrangement uses TRBV9 and TRBJ2-3; a possible D gene is TRBD1 (5 bases). This CDR3 is built from 12 residues. Deletions cut 2 bases from V and 6 bases from J, with 7 bases between. Germline V gene data show CDR1 as SGDLS and CDR2 as YYNGEE. The CDR3 DNA follows: TGTGCCAGCAGCGTCAACAGGGATACGCAGTATTTT. This encodes CASSVNRDTQYF. Together with reference TRBV9 and TRBJ2-3, the CDR3 gives the full variable domain: DSGVTQTPKHLITATGQRVTLRCSPRSGDLSVYWYQQSLDQGLQFLIQYYNGEERAKGNILERFSAQQFPDLHSELNLSSLELGDSALYFCASSVNRDTQYFGPGTRLTVL.

This clone was counted a few times. At the DNA level, this CDR3 is encoded by other sequences in the same sample as well. The chain recombines TRBV18 with TRBJ1-1, with no clear D. Germline V gene lookup returns CDR1 KGHSH and CDR2 LQKENI. V lost 2 bases and J 1 base, leaving 5 bases between the germline ends. CDR3 length equals 13 residues. Here the CDR3 reads CASSPAGNTEAFF. CDR3 nucleotide sequence: TGTGCCAGCTCACCAGCGGGGAACACTGAAGCTTTCTTT.

This clone was counted only a few times. The chain recombines TRBV10-3 with TRBJ1-1; TRBD1 might be the D (5 bases). This CDR3 contains 16 residues. The ends were cut back, 5 bases at V and 1 base at J, with 17 bases in the middle. The germline gives CDR1 ENHRY, CDR2 SYGVKD. The CDR3 protein is CAISSRRGIGNTEAFF. CDR3 DNA: TGTGCCATCAGTAGCCGAAGGGGCATAGGGAACACTGAAGCTTTCTTT.

This rearrangement joins TRBV5-1 to TRBJ2-7; the match to TRBD2 covers 10 bases. The CDR3 is 13 amino acids. Germline CDR1 reads SGHRS; CDR2 reads YFSETQ. The J segment lost 3 bases and the V segment lost 6 bases, leaving 3 bases of the junction unmatched. CDR3 sequence reads: CASTGTSVYEQYF. The CDR3 nucleotides are TGCGCCAGCACCGGGACTAGCGTCTACGAGCAGTACTTC.

This chain connects TRBV25-1 to TRBJ1-6; a weak D match, TRBD1 (6 bases). Germline V CDR1 and CDR2: MGHDK, SYGVNS. This CDR3 is 16 amino acids long. Trimming removed 3 bases at V and 0 bases at J, with 9 bases between. CDR3 DNA: TGTGCCAGCAGTGACGCAGGGGTCTCCTATAATTCACCCCTCCACTTT. Its protein is CASSDAGVSYNSPLHF.

The rearrangement joins TRBV23-1 to TRBJ2-2; the D gene is possibly TRBD1 (6 bases). TRBV23-1 is an open reading frame whose function is uncertain. The V end was cut by 11 bases, the J end by 1 base, with 14 bases between. The CDR3 has 14 residues. CDR3 in amino acids: CAESGVMNTGELFF. For the CDR3, the DNA is TGCGCCGAGTCAGGGGTGATGAACACCGGGGAGCTGTTTTTT.